This is a list of T cell receptor beta chains from one sample in a study of CD8 T cell repertoires and HIV-1 epitope variants. TCRdb's table, derived via immunoSEQ multiplex PCR, lists solely in-frame clones and lacks some. Here the sample spans some 100,000 clones, roughly four fifths being singletons. Sequences were obtained from uncultured baseline CD8+ T cells from peripheral blood mononuclear cells (PBMCs). These TCRs come from a male donor with HIV. Both conserved end residues are part of each CDR3. A D gene is named only where the DNA matches it firmly. Size is omitted from some rows. Given values are once, few, many or a class for expanded clones.

TRBV9	TRBJ1-5	TRBD1	few	TGTGCCAGCAGCGTGGGACAGGGAATCAATCAGCCCCAGCATTTT	CASSVGQGINQPQHF
TRBV11-2	TRBJ2-7	-	-	TGTGCCAGCAGCTTAGTCTCGTCAGGCCCCTACGAGCAGTACTTC	CASSLVSSGPYEQYF
TRBV7-9	TRBJ1-5	-	-	TGTGCCAGCAGCTTAGCCCAAGGGGCTGGTGAGCCCCAGCATTTT	CASSLAQGAGEPQHF
TRBV9	TRBJ1-1	-	-	TGTGCCAGCAGCGTAGCTTTGGGGGGCACTGAAGCTTTCTTT	CASSVALGGTEAFF
TRBV19	TRBJ2-3	-	-	TGTGCCAGTAGTAGGCGGGACCGCACAGATACGCAGTATTTT	CASSRRDRTDTQYF
TRBV7-2	TRBJ2-1	-	many	TGTGCCAGCAGCCCAGGGGTCAACAATGAGCAGTTCTTC	CASSPGVNNEQFF
TRBV4-1	TRBJ2-1	TRBD2	-	TGCGCCAGCAGCCAAGACACTAGCGGGAGGAATGAGCAGTTCTTC	CASSQDTSGRNEQFF
TRBV7-9	TRBJ2-5	-	-	TGTGCCAGCAGGACGGGGGTTGGGGATAGCAGCCAAGAGACCCAGTACTTC	CASRTGVGDSSQETQYF
TRBV6-5	TRBJ1-2	-	-	TGTGCCATTTGGGGGACGGCGTATGGCTACACCTTC	CAIWGTAYGYTF
TRBV4-1	TRBJ1-2	-	-	TGCGCCAGCAGCCAGACGGTAGCTAACTATGGCTACACCTTC	CASSQTVANYGYTF
TRBV5-4	TRBJ2-5	TRBD2	-	TGTGCCAGCAGCAGGGGGGGACTAGCGGGAGGACTCCAAGAGACCCAGTACTTC	CASSRGGLAGGLQETQYF
TRBV27	TRBJ1-5	-	-	TGTGCCAGCAGTTTGGATTATAGCAATCAGCCCCAGCATTTT	CASSLDYSNQPQHF
TRBV19	TRBJ2-6	-	-	TGTGCCAGTAGTATCATAGGTTTCTCTGGGGCCAACGTCCTGACTTTC	CASSIIGFSGANVLTF
TRBV6-1	TRBJ2-4	-	few	TGTGCCAGCAGTGATGGGGGCGGAAACATTCAGTACTTC	CASSDGGGNIQYF
TRBV6-1	TRBJ1-2	-	-	TGTGCCAGCAGTGAAGCCCAGAGGTTCAATGGCTACACCTTC	CASSEAQRFNGYTF
TRBV15	TRBJ2-7	TRBD1	-	TGTGCCACCAGCAGAGATCAGGGGGCGCGAGAGCAGTACTTC	CATSRDQGAREQYF
TRBV19	TRBJ1-5	-	-	TGTGCCAGTAGTTTATGGGGGGCGCCTAGCAATCAGCCCCAGCATTTT	CASSLWGAPSNQPQHF